What follows is one T cell receptor (beta chain) and its context. The primer mix had 60 Vbeta and 13 Jbeta primers. Data came from immunoSEQ multiplex PCR; TCRdb stores just in-frame clones and leaves some out. The specimen's table records around 200,000 clones. The record originates from a study of cytomegalovirus exposure and HLA in healthy donors. Overall study context: Assignment to the Caucasian-associated ancestry cluster applied to 75% to 85% of the approximately 400 genotyped donors.

Germline V gives CDR1 LNHDA, CDR2 SQIVND (reference sequence). The ends were cut back, 3 bases at V and 3 bases at J, with 13 bases in the middle. This CDR3 spans 15 amino acids. This chain connects TRBV19 to TRBJ2-3; no definite D call. The TCR comes from a girl aged 2 to 10 in good health and CMV-seropositive. Sequenced sample: PBMCs. This CDR3 reads CASSIPGNRTDTQYF. CDR3 nucleotides: TGTGCCAGTAGTATTCCAGGCAATCGAACAGATACGCAGTATTTT.